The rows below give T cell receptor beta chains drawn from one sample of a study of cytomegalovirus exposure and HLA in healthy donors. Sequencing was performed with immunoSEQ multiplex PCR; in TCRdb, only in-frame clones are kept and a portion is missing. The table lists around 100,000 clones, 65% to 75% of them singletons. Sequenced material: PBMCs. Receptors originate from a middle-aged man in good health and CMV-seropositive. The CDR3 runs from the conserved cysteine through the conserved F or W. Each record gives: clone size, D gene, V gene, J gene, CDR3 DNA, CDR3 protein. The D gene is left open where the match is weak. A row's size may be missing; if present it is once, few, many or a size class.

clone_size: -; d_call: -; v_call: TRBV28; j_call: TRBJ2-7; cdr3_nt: TGTGCCACCGCCTCAGGAACCTACGAGCAGTACTTC; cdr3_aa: CATASGTYEQYF
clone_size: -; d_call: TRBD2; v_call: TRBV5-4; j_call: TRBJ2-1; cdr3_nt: TGTGCCAGCAGCTTTAGCGGGAGGGCTCGCAATGAGCAGTTCTTC; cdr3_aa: CASSFSGRARNEQFF
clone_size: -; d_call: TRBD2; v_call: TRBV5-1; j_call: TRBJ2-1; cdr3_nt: TGCGCCAGCAGCTTCCTAGCGGACTCTAACAATGAGCAGTTCTTC; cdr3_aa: CASSFLADSNNEQFF
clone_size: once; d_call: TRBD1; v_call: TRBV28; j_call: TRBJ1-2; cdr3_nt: TGTGCCAGCAGAGACAGGGTTCAAGGGAACTATGGCTACACCTTC; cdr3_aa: CASRDRVQGNYGYTF
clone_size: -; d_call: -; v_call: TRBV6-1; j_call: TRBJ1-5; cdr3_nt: TGTGCCAGCAGTGAAGATGGGGGGGGTGTACAGCCCCAGCATTTT; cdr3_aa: CASSEDGGGVQPQHF
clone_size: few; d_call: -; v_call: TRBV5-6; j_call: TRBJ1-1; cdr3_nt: TGTGCCAGCAGCTTAACAGGGATTGAAGCTTTCTTT; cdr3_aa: CASSLTGIEAFF
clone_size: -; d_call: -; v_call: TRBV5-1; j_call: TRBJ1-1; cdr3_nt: TGCGCCAGCAGCTTGGGAGGAGCGAAGGCTGAAGCTTTCTTT; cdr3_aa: CASSLGGAKAEAFF
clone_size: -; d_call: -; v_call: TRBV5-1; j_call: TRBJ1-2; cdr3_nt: TGCGCCAGCAGCTTGGCGCCAGGGTCCTATGGCTACACCTTC; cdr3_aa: CASSLAPGSYGYTF
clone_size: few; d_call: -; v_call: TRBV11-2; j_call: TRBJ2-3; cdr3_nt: TGTGCCAGCAGCTTAGATCCGGCAGCGTCTAGCACAGATACGCAGTATTTT; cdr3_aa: CASSLDPAASSTDTQYF
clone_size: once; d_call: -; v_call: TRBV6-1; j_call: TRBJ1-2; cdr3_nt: TGTGCCAGCAGTGCTTCGGTCTATGGCTACACCTTC; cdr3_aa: CASSASVYGYTF
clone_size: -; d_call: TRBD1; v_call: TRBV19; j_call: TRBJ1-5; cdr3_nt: TGTGCCAGTAAATCTTCAGGGGGCGGCAATCAGCCCCAGCATTTT; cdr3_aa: CASKSSGGGNQPQHF
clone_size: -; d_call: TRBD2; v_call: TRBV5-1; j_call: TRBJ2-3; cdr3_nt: TGCGCCAGCAGCTTGGGGGACTACAGCACAGATACGCAGTATTTT; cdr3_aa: CASSLGDYSTDTQYF
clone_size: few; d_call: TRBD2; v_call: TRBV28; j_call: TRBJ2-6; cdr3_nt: TGTGCCAGTAAGAAAGGGGAGGGTTATGGGGCCAACGTCCTGACTTTC; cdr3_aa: CASKKGEGYGANVLTF
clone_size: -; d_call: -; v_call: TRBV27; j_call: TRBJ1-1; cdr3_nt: TGTGCCAGCAGTTTAGGCGCAGGGCTGATGAACACTGAAGCTTTCTTT; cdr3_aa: CASSLGAGLMNTEAFF
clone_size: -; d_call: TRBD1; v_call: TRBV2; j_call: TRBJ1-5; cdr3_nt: TGTGCCAGCAGATCCGACAGGGACCATCAGCCCCAGCATTTT; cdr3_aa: CASRSDRDHQPQHF
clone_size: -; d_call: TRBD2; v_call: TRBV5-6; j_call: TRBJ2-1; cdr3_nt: TGTGCCAGCAGCTTTATGGCGGGAGGGCAGGTGAATGAGCAGTTCTTC; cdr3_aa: CASSFMAGGQVNEQFF
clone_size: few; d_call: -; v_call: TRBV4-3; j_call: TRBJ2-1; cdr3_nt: TGCGCCAGCAGCCAAGATTTAAACTATCGGACCTACAATGAGCAGTTCTTC; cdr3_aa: CASSQDLNYRTYNEQFF
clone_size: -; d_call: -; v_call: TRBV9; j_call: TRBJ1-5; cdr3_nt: TGTGCCAGCAGCGTCGGTCAGGGTAATCAGCCCCAGCATTTT; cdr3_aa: CASSVGQGNQPQHF
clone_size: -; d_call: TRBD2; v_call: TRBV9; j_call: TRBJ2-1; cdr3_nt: TGTGCCAGCAGCGAAACTAGCGGCTCCTACAATGAGCAGTTCTTC; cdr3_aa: CASSETSGSYNEQFF
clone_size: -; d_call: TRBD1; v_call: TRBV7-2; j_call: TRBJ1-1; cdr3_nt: TGTGCCAGCAGCTTACGGGGACAGGGGGCTGACACTGAAGCTTTCTTT; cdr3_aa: CASSLRGQGADTEAFF
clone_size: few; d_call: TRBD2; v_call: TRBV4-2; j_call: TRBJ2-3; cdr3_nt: TGTGCCAGCAGCCAAGAGGCGGGAGGGGGAACAGATACGCAGTATTTT; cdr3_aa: CASSQEAGGGTDTQYF
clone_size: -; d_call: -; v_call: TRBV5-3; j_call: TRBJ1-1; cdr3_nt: TGTGCCAGAAGCCGACGCCGACCGGGACACCTGAACACTGAAGCTTTCTTT; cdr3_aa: CARSRRRPGHLNTEAFF
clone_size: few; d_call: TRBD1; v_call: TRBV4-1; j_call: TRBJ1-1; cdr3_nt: TGCGCCAGCAGCCTGACAGGGGTGGGGAACACTGAAGCTTTCTTT; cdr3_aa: CASSLTGVGNTEAFF
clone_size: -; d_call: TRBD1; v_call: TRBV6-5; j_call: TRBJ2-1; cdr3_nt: TGTGCCAGCAGTTATTACGGACAGGGGGCCTACAATGAGCAGTTCTTC; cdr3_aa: CASSYYGQGAYNEQFF
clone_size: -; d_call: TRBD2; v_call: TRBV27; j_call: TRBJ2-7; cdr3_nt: TGTGCCAGCAGCCCGAGCGGGATGGGGAGCTACGAGCAGTACTTC; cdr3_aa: CASSPSGMGSYEQYF
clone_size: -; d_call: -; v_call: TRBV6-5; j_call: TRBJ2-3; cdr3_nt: TGTGCCAGCAGTTACCCGAGTGCAGATACGCAGTATTTT; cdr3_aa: CASSYPSADTQYF
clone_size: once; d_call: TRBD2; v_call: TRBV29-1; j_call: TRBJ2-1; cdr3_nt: TGCAGCGTTCTAGCGGGCGCCTTTGAGCAGTTCTTC; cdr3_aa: CSVLAGAFEQFF
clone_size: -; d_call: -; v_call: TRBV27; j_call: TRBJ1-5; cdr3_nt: TGTGCCAGCAGCCCGTCGGGACAGCCCCAGCATTTT; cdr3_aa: CASSPSGQPQHF
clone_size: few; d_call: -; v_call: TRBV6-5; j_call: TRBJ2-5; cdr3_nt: TGTGCCAGCAGTTACTCCCTAGGGGCCCAAGAGACCCAGTACTTC; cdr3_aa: CASSYSLGAQETQYF
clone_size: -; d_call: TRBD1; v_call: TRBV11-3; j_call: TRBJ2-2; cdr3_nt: TGTGCCAGCAGGGGACAGGGTACCGGGGAGCTGTTTTTT; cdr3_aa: CASRGQGTGELFF
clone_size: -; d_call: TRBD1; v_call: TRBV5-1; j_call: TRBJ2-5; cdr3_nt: TGCGCCAGCAGCTCCACTAGGACAGGCGGGCAAGAGACCCAGTACTTC; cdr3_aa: CASSSTRTGGQETQYF
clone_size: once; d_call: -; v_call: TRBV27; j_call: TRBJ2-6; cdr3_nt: TGTGCCAGCAGTCCAACACCCTCTGGGGCCAACGTCCTGACTTTC; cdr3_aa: CASSPTPSGANVLTF
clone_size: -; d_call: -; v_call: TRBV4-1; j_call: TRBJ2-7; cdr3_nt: TGCGCCAGCAGCCAAGGGACAGAGTACGAGCAGTACTTC; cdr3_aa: CASSQGTEYEQYF
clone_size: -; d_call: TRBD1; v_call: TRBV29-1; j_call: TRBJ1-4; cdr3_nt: TGCAGCGGCCGGGACAGCCGTAATGAAAAACTGTTTTTT; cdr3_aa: CSGRDSRNEKLFF
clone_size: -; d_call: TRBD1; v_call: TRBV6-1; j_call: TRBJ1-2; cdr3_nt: TGTGCCAGCAGTGTATCCGGGGACAGGGGGCCGGTTTACTATGGCTACACCTTC; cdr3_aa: CASSVSGDRGPVYYGYTF
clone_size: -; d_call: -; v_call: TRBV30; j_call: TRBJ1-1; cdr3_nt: TGTGCCTGGGGACTTGGGGACACTGAAGCTTTCTTT; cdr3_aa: CAWGLGDTEAFF
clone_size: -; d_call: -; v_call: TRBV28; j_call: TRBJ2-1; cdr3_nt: TGTGCCAGCAGTACCCAGCGGACTGAGCAGTTCTTC; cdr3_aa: CASSTQRTEQFF
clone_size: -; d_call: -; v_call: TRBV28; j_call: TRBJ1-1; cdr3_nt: TGTGCCAGCAGTTCCGGGACACCTAACACTGAAGCTTTCTTT; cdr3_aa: CASSSGTPNTEAFF
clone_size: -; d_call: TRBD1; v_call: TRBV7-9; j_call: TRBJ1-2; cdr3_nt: TGTGCCAGCAGCTTAGGTCTGGGACAGGATGGCTACACCTTC; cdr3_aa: CASSLGLGQDGYTF
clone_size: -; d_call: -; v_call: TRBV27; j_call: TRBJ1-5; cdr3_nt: TGTGCCAGCAGTCTCCGACAGCACAATCAGCCCCAGCATTTT; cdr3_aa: CASSLRQHNQPQHF
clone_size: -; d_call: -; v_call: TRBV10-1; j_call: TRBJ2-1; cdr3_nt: TGCGCCAGCAGTGAGTCCGGACTCCGCCACAATGAGCAGTTCTTC; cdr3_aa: CASSESGLRHNEQFF